The 32 T cell receptor beta chains in this list originate from one sample, sequenced in a study of vaccination and CD4 T cells after COVID-19. Their antigens are not known. Once obtained from cultured CD4+ T cells, the DNA was sequenced using the Oncomine TCR Beta short-read assay. One entry per CDR3 protein results from TCRdb running MiXCR on the PCR reads. The data contain over 11,000 distinct CDR3 sequences, around 21% of them singletons. Regarding treatment: approximately nine-day PBMC culture with coronavirus spike peptide pools or control peptides (ViraFEST assay). The sequenced material came from cultured CD4+ T cells from blood. These receptors were collected from a human donor with COVID-19.

This clonotype was counted only a few times. The rearrangement joins TRBV25-1 to TRBJ2-2, with a tentative D call TRBD2 (6 bases). The germline CDR1 and CDR2 sequences are MGHDK and SYGVNS. The V gene lost 2 bases and the J gene lost 1 base, with 11 bases spanning the gap. This CDR3 comprises 16 residues. In nucleotides, the CDR3 is TGTGCCAGCAGTGAAACGGGTAGCGGGAACACCGGGGAGCTGTTTTTT. The encoded protein is CASSETGSGNTGELFF.

This chain links TRBV28 with TRBJ2-3; the D gene is possibly TRBD2 (6 bases). The V and J ends lost 5 bases and 5 bases respectively, with 17 bases between them. Germline V lookup: CDR1 MDHEN, CDR2 SYDVKM. The CDR3 spans 15 residues. The CDR3 sequence: CASSPSTSFRDTQYF. The CDR3 DNA sequence: TGTGCCAGCAGTCCCTCGACTAGTTTTCGAGATACGCAGTATTTT.

This clonotype was seen only a few times. The chain links TRBV2 to TRBJ1-1; D gene uncertain. The germline gives CDR1 SNHLY, CDR2 FYNNEI. The V end lost 7 bases, the J end lost 4 bases, and 16 bases lay between the germline ends. This CDR3 has 14 residues. CDR3 sequence reads: CASTGRRSGTEAFF. CDR3 DNA sequence: TGTGCCAGCACCGGCAGAAGGTCGGGCACTGAAGCTTTCTTT.

The chain employs TRBV20-1 and TRBJ1-1; D is unresolved. Germline CDR1 and CDR2: DFQATT and SNEGSKA (reference sequence). CDR3 size: 11 residues. V lost 4 bases to trimming and J lost 8 bases, with 11 bases between them. CDR3: CSAIPRLEAFF. The CDR3 nucleotides read TGCAGTGCTATTCCGCGGCTGGAAGCTTTCTTT.

The chain joins TRBV6-1 to TRBJ1-2, with D tentatively TRBD1 (6 bases). The germline V and J ends were trimmed by 6 bases and 6 bases, with 17 bases remaining between them. Germline V lookup: CDR1 MNHNS, CDR2 SASEGT. The CDR3 sequence is 14 residues long. The CDR3 protein is CASSRGPYGDGYTF. The CDR3 nucleotides read TGTGCCAGCAGCAGGGGACCGTATGGGGATGGCTACACCTTC.

V gene TRBV7-9 combines with J gene TRBJ2-7; TRBD2 is a possible D gene (6 bases). Germline V gives CDR1 SEHNR, CDR2 FQNEAQ (reference sequence). The CDR3 is made up of 16 amino acids. With 5 bases removed from V and 3 bases from J, the gap between germline ends came to 20 bases. Written as DNA, the CDR3 is TGTGCCAGCAGCCCCCCCGAGGTTATTAGCGGCTACGAGCAGTACTTC. As protein: CASSPPEVISGYEQYF.

CDR3: CAWSLRQGRNSPLHF. CDR3 nucleotide sequence: TGTGCCTGGAGTCTTCGACAGGGACGGAATTCACCCCTCCACTTT. This chain links TRBV30 with TRBJ1-6; 7 positions match TRBD1. CDR1 and CDR2 from the germline V gene are GTSNPN and SVGIG (reference sequence). V dropped 2 bases and J dropped 7; count of bases not matched to a gene: 8. CDR3 length equals 15 residues.

The rearrangement joins TRBV29-1 to TRBJ2-7; D ambiguous. Germline V CDR1 and CDR2: SQVTM, ANQGSEA. The CDR3 length is 13 residues. V lost 1 base to trimming and J lost 9 bases, with 16 bases between them. The CDR3 is CSVEGLPPGVQYF. CDR3 sequence (DNA): TGCAGCGTTGAAGGTCTCCCCCCGGGTGTGCAGTACTTC.

J is TRBJ2-2 and V is TRBV7-2; TRBD2 matches at 15 bases. This CDR3 spans 16 amino acids. Germline V CDR1 and CDR2: SGHTA, FQGNSA. V lost 5 bases, J lost 6 bases, and 4 bases stayed unmatched. Here the CDR3 reads CASSLRTSGGAGELFF. CDR3 DNA sequence: TGTGCCAGCAGCCTCCGGACTAGCGGGGGGGCCGGGGAGCTGTTTTTT.

By share of the sample, this clonotype is medium-sized. The V call is TRBV6-1, the J call TRBJ1-2; D is unclear. The germline CDR1 and CDR2 sequences are MNHNS and SASEGT. The CDR3 totals 12 residues. Trimming removed 10 bases from V and 8 bases from J, with 17 bases in between. The CDR3 coding sequence is TGTGCCACCTCCTCCCCCTCCGCGGGCTACACCTTC. Amino acids: CATSSPSAGYTF.

This clonotype has a handful of counts. The V and J genes are TRBV7-2 and TRBJ2-3; 7 bases are a match to TRBD2. CDR1 is SGHTA, CDR2 FQGNSA, per germline. The CDR3 has 16 residues. The V segment lost 1 base and the J segment 2 bases; nucleotides outside the gene matches: 6. The CDR3 sequence: CASSLVFSGFTDTQYF. The CDR3, as DNA: TGTGCCAGCAGCTTAGTTTTTAGCGGGTTCACAGATACGCAGTATTTT. The whole variable domain, remainder taken from reference TRBV7-2 and TRBJ2-3, is GAGVSQSPSNKVTEKGKDVELRCDPISGHTALYWYRQSLGQGLEFLIYFQGNSAPDKSGLPSDRFSAERTGGSVSTLTIQRTQQEDSAVYLCASSLVFSGFTDTQYFGPGTRLTVL.

Comments on this clonotype: Since a much larger clone is just one base distant, this may be a read error. The chain joins TRBV20-1 to TRBJ1-5, with D maybe TRBD1 (5 bases). The germline gives CDR1 DFQATT, CDR2 SNEGSKA (reference sequence). The CDR3 totals 14 residues. The V end lost 6 bases, the J end lost 4 bases, and 16 bases lay between the germline ends. The CDR3 here is CSARIGAENQPQHF. CDR3 bases: TGCAGTGCCCGGATCGGGGCGGAGAATCAGCCCCAGCATTTT.

With regard to this clonotype: Its ends do not fully match the called genes, so a read error is possible. The rearrangement joins TRBV27 to TRBJ1-3; 7 bases agree with TRBD1. Germline CDR1 reads MNHEY; CDR2 reads SMNVEV (reference sequence). The CDR3 has 15 amino acids. This chain's CDR3 is CGSSLSGQRGNTIYF. The CDR3 DNA follows: TGTGGCAGCAGTTTATCGGGACAGCGTGGAAACACCATATATTTT.

This clonotype was detected a few times. The chain employs TRBV6-1 and TRBJ2-7; a possible D gene is TRBD2 (5 bases). V was trimmed by 7 bases and J by 4 bases, leaving 11 bases between them. Germline assignment: CDR1 MNHNS and CDR2 SASEGT. CDR3 size: 12 residues. DNA of the CDR3: TGTGCCAGCATCGACGGGGATTACGAGCAGTACTTC. It specifies CASIDGDYEQYF.

By its share, this clonotype is medium-sized. The gene calls are TRBV20-1 and TRBJ1-5, with 8 bases aligning to TRBD1. The CDR3 loop spans 16 amino acids. V was clipped by 4 bases and J by 2 bases; unmatched bases: 10. Germline loops: CDR1 DFQATT, CDR2 SNEGSKA (reference sequence). The CDR3 region has the DNA TGCAGTGCTAAAGCGGGACAGGCTATCGGCAATCAGCCCCAGCATTTT. Encoded protein: CSAKAGQAIGNQPQHF.

Judged by abundance, this clonotype is medium-sized (0.01 to 0.1%). The rearrangement uses TRBV19 and TRBJ1-2; 10 positions match TRBD1. Trimming cost V 8 bases and J 3 bases; bases outside gene matches: 12. Germline V CDR1 and CDR2: LNHDA, SQIVND (reference sequence). The length of the CDR3 is 16 residues. CDR3 in DNA: TGTGCCAGTTCACCGGGACAGGGGCCAGGGGACTATGGCTACACCTTC. This translates into CASSPGQGPGDYGYTF.

CDR3 bases: TGTGCCAGCAGCCCCCGGTATTCGTGGTTCACGAGGAATTCACCCCTCCACTTT. Translating gives CASSPRYSWFTRNSPLHF. This rearrangement joins TRBV21-1 to TRBJ1-6; TRBD1 is taken as the D call from the table, unchecked against the DNA. TRBV21-1 is a pseudogene locus. CDR3 length: 18 amino acids.

This clonotype came up a few times. In nucleotides, the CDR3 is TGCAGTGCTAGCGGGTTCAACTACGAGCAGTACTTC. Protein sequence: CSASGFNYEQYF. The J gene is TRBJ2-7, the V gene TRBV20-1; D gene uncertain. Germline values: CDR1 DFQATT, CDR2 SNEGSKA (reference sequence). Trimming pared 3 bases from V and 3 bases from J, leaving 9 bases between. The CDR3 has 12 residues.

This clonotype was detected a few times. The chain links TRBV28 to TRBJ1-5; weak D call: TRBD1 (6 bases). V gave up 2 bases and J gave up 14 bases, with 13 bases separating them. Germline V CDR1 and CDR2: MDHEN, SYDVKM. There are 12 residues in the CDR3. The CDR3 nucleotides read TGTGCCAGCAGTTTAGGGCCGGGGGCAAAGCATTTT. It encodes CASSLGPGAKHF.

This chain joins TRBV7-8 and TRBJ2-2; D may be TRBD2 (7 bases). The germline CDR1 and CDR2 sequences are SGHVS and FQNEAQ. The CDR3 has 15 residues. V gave up 3 bases and J gave up 6 bases, with 14 bases separating them. The chain's CDR3 is CASSFVGGPAGELFF. The CDR3 DNA reads as TGTGCCAGCAGCTTTGTGGGGGGGCCCGCCGGGGAGCTGTTTTTT.

Worth noting for this clonotype: This likely comes from a read error, as the CDR3 has no conserved phenylalanine or tryptophan at its end. The genes are TRBV6-1 and TRBJ2-1; 10 nucleotides match TRBD2. The CDR3 is made up of 15 amino acids. Trimming removed 6 bases from V and 8 bases from J; junction bases left unmatched: 10. The germline gives CDR1 MNHNS, CDR2 SASEGT. CDR3 in amino acids: CASSVSGGGVYEQFS. In nucleotides, the CDR3 is TGTGCCAGCAGCGTGAGCGGGGGGGGCGTCTATGAGCAGTTCTCC.

V gene TRBV28 combines with J gene TRBJ2-7; maybe TRBD1 (6 bases). Germline V CDR1 and CDR2: MDHEN, SYDVKM. Between the trimmed V and J ends, which lost 6 bases and 3 bases, there was a span of 15 bases. The CDR3 consists of 14 residues. CDR3 sequence reads: CASRQGLALYEQYF. Here the CDR3 DNA reads TGTGCCAGCAGACAGGGCTTAGCCCTCTACGAGCAGTACTTC.

This clonotype was recorded once. Possible read error: a much larger clone is one base away. This sequence joins TRBV27 and TRBJ1-5; tentatively, D is TRBD1 (6 bases). The CDR3 covers 14 residues. Per the germline V gene, CDR1 is MNHEY and CDR2 is SMNVEV (reference sequence). CDR3 amino acids: CASSNQGNNRPQHF. The CDR3 nucleotides are TGTGCCAGCAGTAACCAGGGGAACAATCGGCCCCAGCATTTT.

The chain has TRBV7-3 and TRBJ2-3, with D possibly matching TRBD2 (6 bases). Trimming removed 3 bases at V and 5 bases at J, with 9 bases between. Germline loops: CDR1 SGHTA, CDR2 FQGTGA. The CDR3 is made up of 13 amino acids. DNA of the CDR3: TGTGCCAGCAGCTTCGGGGGTGTAGATACGCAGTATTTT. Protein sequence: CASSFGGVDTQYF. The variable domain in full, with the rest retrieved from reference TRBV7-3 and TRBJ2-3, is GAGVSQTPSNKVTEKGKYVELRCDPISGHTALYWYRQSLGQGPEFLIYFQGTGAADDSGLPNDRFFAVRPEGSVSTLKIQRTERGDSAVYLCASSFGGVDTQYFGPGTRLTVL.

This clonotype turned up a few times. The rearrangement uses TRBV2 and TRBJ2-5, with D perhaps TRBD1 or TRBD2 (5 bases each). CDR1 and CDR2 from the germline V gene are SNHLY and FYNNEI. The CDR3 extends over 13 amino acids. V lost 4 bases, J lost 5 bases, and 11 bases lay in between. This CDR3 is CASSGDLSETQYF. The CDR3 DNA sequence: TGTGCCAGCAGTGGGGACCTGTCGGAGACCCAGTACTTC.

This chain connects TRBV5-4 to TRBJ1-2; D call uncertain. V was shortened by 1 base and J by 4 bases, with 8 bases between the two germline ends. The CDR3 consists of 13 residues. Looked up from germline, CDR1 is SGHNT and CDR2 is YYREEE (reference sequence). The CDR3 coding sequence is TGTGCCAGCAGCTTGCCGCGGTCCTATGGCTACACCTTC. Protein sequence: CASSLPRSYGYTF.

The CDR3 nucleotides are TGCGCCAGCAGCTTAACACAGACAAAAAACATTCAGTACTTC. Encoded protein: CASSLTQTKNIQYF. The genes are TRBV5-1 and TRBJ2-4; D is unclear. With 2 bases removed from V and 4 bases from J, the gap between germline ends came to 10 bases. Germline CDR1 and CDR2: SGHRS and YFSETQ. The CDR3 spans 14 residues.

The chain is built from TRBV18 and TRBJ2-5; D gene ambiguous. The germline V and J ends were trimmed by 5 bases and 1 base, with 2 bases remaining between them. The CDR3 has 11 amino acids. Germline assignment: CDR1 KGHSH and CDR2 LQKENI. As DNA, the CDR3 is TGTGCCAGCTCAAGCCAAGAGACCCAGTACTTC. Translation gives CASSSQETQYF.

The CDR3 spells CSVSLGGNTEAFF. As DNA, the CDR3 is TGCAGCGTCTCTCTGGGGGGTAACACTGAAGCTTTCTTT. The rearrangement links TRBV29-1 to TRBJ1-1; D is perhaps TRBD1 (5 bases). Germline lookup yields CDR1 SQVTM and CDR2 ANQGSEA. The CDR3 is 13 amino acids. V was shortened by 6 bases and J by 2 bases, with 13 bases between the two germline ends.

This chain joins TRBV11-1 and TRBJ2-1, with D maybe TRBD1 (6 bases). This CDR3 is built from 14 residues. Germline values: CDR1 SGHAT, CDR2 FQDESV (reference sequence). The V gene lost 5 bases and the J gene lost 7 bases, with 15 bases spanning the gap. The chain's CDR3 is CASSLRGSANEQFF. The CDR3 region has the DNA TGTGCCAGCAGCCTCAGGGGTAGCGCGAATGAGCAGTTCTTC.

This clonotype was detected only a few times. The chain combines TRBV20-1 with TRBJ1-3, with D possibly matching TRBD1 (6 bases). V gave up 6 bases and J gave up 4 bases, with 13 bases separating them. The CDR3 loop spans 13 amino acids. CDR1 and CDR2 from the germline V gene are DFQATT and SNEGSKA (reference sequence). The CDR3 protein is CSAPTGPGNTIYF. CDR3 DNA sequence: TGCAGTGCCCCGACAGGCCCGGGAAACACCATATATTTT.

This clonotype turned up a few times. The CDR3 DNA reads as TGCGCCAGCAGCCACGGGGCAAACGGAGATCAGCCCCAGCATTTT. This gives the protein CASSHGANGDQPQHF. The rearrangement joins TRBV4-1 to TRBJ1-5; D might be TRBD1 (5 bases). This CDR3 contains 15 residues. Germline values: CDR1 MGHRA, CDR2 YSYEKL. Trimming shortened V by 3 bases and J by 5 bases, and 14 bases separated the two germline ends.